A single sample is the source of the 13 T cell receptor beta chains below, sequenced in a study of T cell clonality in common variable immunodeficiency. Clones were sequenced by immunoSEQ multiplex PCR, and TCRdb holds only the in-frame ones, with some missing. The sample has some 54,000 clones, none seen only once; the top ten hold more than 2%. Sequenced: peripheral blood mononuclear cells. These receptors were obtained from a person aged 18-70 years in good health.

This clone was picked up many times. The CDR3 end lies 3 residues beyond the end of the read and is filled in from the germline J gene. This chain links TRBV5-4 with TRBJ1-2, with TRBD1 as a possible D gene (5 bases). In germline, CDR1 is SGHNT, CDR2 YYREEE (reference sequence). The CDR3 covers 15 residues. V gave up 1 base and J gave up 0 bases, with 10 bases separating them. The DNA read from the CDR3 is TGTGCCAGCAGCTTGAAGACAGTAGCTAACTATGGC. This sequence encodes CASSLKTVANYG. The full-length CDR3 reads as CASSLKTVANYGYTF.

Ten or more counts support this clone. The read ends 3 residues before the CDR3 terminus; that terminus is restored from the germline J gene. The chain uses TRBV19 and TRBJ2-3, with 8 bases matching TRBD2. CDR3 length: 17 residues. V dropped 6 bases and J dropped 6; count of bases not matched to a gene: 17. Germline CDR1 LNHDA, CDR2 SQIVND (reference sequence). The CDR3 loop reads CASSKARGAGVSDTQYF. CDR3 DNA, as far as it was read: TGTGCCAGTAGCAAGGCCCGGGGAGCGGGAGTCTCGGATACG.

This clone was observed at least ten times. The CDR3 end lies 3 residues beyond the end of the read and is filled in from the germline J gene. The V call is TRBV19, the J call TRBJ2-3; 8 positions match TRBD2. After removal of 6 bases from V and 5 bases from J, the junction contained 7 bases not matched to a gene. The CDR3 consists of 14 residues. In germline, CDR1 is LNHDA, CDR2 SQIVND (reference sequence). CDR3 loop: CASSLGRGGDTQYF. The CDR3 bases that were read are TGTGCCAGTAGCCTTGGTCGGGGGGGAGATACG.

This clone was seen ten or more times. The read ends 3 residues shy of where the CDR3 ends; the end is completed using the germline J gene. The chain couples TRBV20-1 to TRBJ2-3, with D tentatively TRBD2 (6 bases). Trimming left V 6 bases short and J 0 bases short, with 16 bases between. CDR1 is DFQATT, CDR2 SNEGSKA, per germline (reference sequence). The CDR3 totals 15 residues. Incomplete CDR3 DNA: TGCAGTGCCAGGAGGGTGCTGCCTAGCACAGATACG. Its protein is CSARRVLPSTDT. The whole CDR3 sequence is CSARRVLPSTDTQYF.

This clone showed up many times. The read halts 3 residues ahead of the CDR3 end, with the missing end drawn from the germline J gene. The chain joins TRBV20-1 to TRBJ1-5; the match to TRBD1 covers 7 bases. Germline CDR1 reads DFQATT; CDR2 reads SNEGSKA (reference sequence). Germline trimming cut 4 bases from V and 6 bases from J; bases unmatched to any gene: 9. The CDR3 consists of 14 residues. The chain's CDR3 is CSAMALPGGQPQHF. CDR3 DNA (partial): TGCAGTGCTATGGCCCTCCCAGGGGGTCAGCCC.

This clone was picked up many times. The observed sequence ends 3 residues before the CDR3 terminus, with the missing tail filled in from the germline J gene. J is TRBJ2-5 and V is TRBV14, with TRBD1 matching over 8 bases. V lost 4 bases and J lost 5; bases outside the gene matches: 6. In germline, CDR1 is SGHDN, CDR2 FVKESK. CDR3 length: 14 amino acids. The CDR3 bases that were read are TGTGCCAGCAGCCTCCACAGGGGGGTCGAGACC. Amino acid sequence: CASSLHRGVET. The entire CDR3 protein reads CASSLHRGVETQYF. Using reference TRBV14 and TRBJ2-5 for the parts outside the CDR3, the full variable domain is EAGVTQFPSHSVIEKGQTVTLRCDPISGHDNLYWYRRVMGKEIKFLLHFVKESKQDESGMPNNRFLAERTGGTYSTLKVQPAELEDSGVYFCASSLHRGVETQYFGPGTRLLVL.

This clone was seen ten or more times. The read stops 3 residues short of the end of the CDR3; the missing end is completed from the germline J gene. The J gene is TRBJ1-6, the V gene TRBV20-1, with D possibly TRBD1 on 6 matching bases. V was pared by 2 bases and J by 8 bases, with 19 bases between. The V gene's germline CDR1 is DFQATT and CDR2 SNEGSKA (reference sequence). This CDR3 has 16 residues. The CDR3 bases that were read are TGCAGTGCTAGACTTTCTTGGACAGCCTCCGATTCACCC. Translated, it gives CSARLSWTASDSP. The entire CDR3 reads CSARLSWTASDSPLHF.

The CDR3 is CASSLEARAQYF. Incomplete CDR3 DNA: TGTGCCAGCAGCTTAGAAGCAAGGGCG. The gene calls are TRBV7-9 and TRBJ2-3; D not resolved. The CDR3 is cut off 3 residues early in the read; its end comes from the germline J gene. Germline CDR1 reads SEHNR; CDR2 reads FQNEAQ (reference sequence). The CDR3 consists of 12 residues.

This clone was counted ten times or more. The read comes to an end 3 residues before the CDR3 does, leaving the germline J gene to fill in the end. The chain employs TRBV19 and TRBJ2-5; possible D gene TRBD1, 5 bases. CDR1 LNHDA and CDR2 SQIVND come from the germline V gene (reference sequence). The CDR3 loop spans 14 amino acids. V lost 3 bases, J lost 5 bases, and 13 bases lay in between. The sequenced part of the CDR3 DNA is TGTGCCAGTAGTATGACAGATCCTCGGGAGACC. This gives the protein CASSMTDPRET. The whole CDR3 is CASSMTDPRETQYF. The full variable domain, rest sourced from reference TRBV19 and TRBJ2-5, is DGGITQSPKYLFRKEGQNVTLSCEQNLNHDAMYWYRQDPGQGLRLIYYSQIVNDFQKGDIAEGYSVSREKKESFPLTVTSAQKNPTAFYLCASSMTDPRETQYFGPGTRLLVL.

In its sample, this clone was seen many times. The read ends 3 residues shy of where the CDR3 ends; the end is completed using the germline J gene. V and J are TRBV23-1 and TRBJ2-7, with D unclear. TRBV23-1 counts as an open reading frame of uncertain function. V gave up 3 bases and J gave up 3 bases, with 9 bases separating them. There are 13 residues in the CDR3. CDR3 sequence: CASSHCTSYEQYF. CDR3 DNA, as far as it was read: TGCGCCAGCAGTCATTGCACCAGCTACGAG.

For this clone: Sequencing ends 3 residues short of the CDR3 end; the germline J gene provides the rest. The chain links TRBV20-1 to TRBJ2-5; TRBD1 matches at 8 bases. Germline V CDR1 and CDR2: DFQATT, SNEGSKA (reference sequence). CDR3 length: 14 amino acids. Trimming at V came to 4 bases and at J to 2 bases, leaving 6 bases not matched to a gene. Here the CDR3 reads CSATRQGRQETQYF. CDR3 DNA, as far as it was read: TGCAGTGCTACCAGACAGGGGAGACAAGAGACC.

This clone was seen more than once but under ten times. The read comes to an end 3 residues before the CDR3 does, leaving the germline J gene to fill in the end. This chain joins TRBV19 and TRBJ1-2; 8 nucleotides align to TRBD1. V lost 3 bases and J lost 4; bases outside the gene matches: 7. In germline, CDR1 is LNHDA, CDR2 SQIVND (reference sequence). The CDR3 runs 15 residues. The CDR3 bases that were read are TGTGCCAGTAGTATCCAGTTCAGGGGGCCCTATGGC. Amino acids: CASSIQFRGPYG. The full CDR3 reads CASSIQFRGPYGYTF.

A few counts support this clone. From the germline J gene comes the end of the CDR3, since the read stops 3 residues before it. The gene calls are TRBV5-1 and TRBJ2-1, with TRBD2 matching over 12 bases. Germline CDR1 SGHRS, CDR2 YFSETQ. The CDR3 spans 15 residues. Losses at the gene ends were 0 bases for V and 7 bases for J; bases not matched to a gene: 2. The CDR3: CASSLGTSGNNEQFF. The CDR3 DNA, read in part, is TGCGCCAGCAGCTTGGGGACTAGCGGGAATAATGAG.